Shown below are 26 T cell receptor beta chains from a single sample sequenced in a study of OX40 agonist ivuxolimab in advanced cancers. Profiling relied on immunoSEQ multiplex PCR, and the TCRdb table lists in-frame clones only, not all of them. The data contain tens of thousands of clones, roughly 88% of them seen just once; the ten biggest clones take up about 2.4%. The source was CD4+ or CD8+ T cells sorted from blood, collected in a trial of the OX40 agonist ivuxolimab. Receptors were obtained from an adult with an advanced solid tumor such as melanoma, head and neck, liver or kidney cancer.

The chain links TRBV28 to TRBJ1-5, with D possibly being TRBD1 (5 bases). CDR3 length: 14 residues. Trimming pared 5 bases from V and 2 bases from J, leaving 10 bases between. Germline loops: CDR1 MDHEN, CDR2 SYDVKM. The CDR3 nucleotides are TGTGCCAGCAGTCGGGGGGGAGGCAATCAGCCCCAGCATTTT. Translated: CASSRGGGNQPQHF. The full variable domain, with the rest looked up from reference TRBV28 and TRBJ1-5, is DVKVTQSSRYLVKRTGEKVFLECVQDMDHENMFWYRQDPGLGLRLIYFSYDVKMKEKGDIPEGYSVSREKKERFSLILESASTNQTSMYLCASSRGGGNQPQHFGDGTRLSIL.

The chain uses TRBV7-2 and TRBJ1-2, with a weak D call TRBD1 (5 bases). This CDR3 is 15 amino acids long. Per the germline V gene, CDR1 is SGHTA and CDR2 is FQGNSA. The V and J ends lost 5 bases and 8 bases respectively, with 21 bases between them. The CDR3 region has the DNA TGTGCCAGCAGCCCCCGGGGCCCCAGAGAAGACGGCTACACCTTC. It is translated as CASSPRGPREDGYTF.

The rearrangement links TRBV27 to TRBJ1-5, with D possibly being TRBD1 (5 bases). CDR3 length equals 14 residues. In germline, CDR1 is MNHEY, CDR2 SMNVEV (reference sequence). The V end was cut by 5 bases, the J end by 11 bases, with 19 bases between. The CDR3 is CASSLRPGRDAQHF. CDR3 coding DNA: TGTGCCAGCAGTCTTCGCCCGGGACGCGATGCCCAGCATTTT.

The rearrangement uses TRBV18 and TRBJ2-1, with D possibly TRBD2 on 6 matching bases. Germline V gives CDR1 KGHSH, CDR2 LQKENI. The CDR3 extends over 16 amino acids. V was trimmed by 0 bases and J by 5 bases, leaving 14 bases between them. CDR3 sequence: CASSPPFGTRHNEQFF. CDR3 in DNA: TGTGCCAGCTCACCACCCTTCGGGACTCGCCACAATGAGCAGTTCTTC.

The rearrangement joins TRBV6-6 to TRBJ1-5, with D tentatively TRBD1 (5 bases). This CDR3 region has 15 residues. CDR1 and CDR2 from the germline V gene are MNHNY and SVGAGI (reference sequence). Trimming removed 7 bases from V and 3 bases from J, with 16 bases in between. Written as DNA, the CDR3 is TGTGCCAGCAAAAGCGGGACGGATTACAATCAGCCCCAGCATTTT. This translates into CASKSGTDYNQPQHF.

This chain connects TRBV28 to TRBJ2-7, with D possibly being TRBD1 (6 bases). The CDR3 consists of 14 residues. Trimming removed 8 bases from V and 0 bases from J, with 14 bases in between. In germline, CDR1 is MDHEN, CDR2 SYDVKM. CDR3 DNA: TGTGCCAGCGGCATTCAGGGGACCTCCTACGAGCAGTACTTC. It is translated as CASGIQGTSYEQYF.

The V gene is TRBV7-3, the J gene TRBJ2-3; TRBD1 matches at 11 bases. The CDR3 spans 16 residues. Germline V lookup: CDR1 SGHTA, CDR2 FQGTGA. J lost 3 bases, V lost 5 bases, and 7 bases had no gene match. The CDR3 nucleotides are TGTGCCAGCAGCCTCGGACAGGGGGCTCGGACAGATACGCAGTATTTT. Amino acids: CASSLGQGARTDTQYF.

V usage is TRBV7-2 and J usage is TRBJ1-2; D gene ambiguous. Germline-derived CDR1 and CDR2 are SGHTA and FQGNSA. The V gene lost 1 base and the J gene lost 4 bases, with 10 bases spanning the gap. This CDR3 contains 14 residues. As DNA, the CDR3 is TGTGCCAGCAGCTTAGAATTGGAGATCTATGGCTACACCTTC. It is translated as CASSLELEIYGYTF.

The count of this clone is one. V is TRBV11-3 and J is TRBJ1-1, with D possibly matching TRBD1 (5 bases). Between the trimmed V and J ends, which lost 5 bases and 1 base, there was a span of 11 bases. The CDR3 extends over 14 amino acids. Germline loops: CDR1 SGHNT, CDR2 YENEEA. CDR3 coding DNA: TGTGCCAGCAGCGGCAGGGACTCGAACACTGAAGCTTTCTTT. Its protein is CASSGRDSNTEAFF. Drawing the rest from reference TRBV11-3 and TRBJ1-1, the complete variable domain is EAGVVQSPRYKIIEKKQPVAFWCNPISGHNTLYWYLQNLGQGPELLIRYENEEAVDDSQLPKDRFSAERLKGVDSTLKIQPAELGDSAVYLCASSGRDSNTEAFFGQGTRLTVV.

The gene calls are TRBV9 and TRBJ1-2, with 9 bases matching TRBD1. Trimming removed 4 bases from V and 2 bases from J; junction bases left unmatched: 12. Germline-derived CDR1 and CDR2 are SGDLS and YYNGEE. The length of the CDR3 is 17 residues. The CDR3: CASSPESGQGLNYGYTF. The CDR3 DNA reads TGTGCCAGCAGCCCTGAGTCCGGACAGGGGCTAAACTATGGCTACACCTTC.

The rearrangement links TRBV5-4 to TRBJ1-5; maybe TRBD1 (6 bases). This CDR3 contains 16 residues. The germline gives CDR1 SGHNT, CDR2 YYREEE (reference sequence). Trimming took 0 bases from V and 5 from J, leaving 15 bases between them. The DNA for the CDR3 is TGTGCCAGCAGCTTGGGGGGGGGCGCTAACGATCAGCCCCAGCATTTT. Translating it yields CASSLGGGANDQPQHF.

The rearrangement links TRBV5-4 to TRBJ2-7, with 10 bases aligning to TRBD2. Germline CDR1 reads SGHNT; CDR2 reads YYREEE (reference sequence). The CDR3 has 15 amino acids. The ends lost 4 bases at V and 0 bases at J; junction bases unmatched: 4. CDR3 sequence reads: CASSHTSGDSYEQYF. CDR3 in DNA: TGTGCCAGCAGCCACACTAGCGGGGACTCCTACGAGCAGTACTTC.

Here the CDR3 DNA reads TGTGCCAGCAGTCACGGAGAGGGGGCGGGTGAAGCTTTCTTT. It specifies CASSHGEGAGEAFF. The chain couples TRBV27 to TRBJ1-1, with 7 bases aligning to TRBD1. The trim removed 5 bases at V and 7 bases at J, leaving 10 bases unmatched. Per germline, CDR1 MNHEY and CDR2 SMNVEV (reference sequence). The CDR3 sequence is 14 residues long.

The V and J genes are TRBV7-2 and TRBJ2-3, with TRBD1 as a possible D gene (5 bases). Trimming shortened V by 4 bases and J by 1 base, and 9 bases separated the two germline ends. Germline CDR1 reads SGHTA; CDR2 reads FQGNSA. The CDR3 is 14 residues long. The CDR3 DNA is TGTGCCAGCAGCTCTGGGGCCCGCACAGATACGCAGTATTTT. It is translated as CASSSGARTDTQYF.

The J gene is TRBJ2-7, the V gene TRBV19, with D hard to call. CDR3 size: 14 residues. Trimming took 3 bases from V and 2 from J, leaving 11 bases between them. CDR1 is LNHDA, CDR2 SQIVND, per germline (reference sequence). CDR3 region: CASSIAASAYEQYF. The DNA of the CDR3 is TGTGCCAGTAGTATCGCGGCATCAGCCTACGAGCAGTACTTC.

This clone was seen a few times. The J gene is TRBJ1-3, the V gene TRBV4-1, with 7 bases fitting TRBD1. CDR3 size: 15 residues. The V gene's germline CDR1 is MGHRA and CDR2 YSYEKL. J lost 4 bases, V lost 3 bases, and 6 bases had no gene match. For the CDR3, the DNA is TGCGCCAGCAGCCAGAGGGGGCTGGCAGGAAACACCATATATTTT. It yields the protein CASSQRGLAGNTIYF.

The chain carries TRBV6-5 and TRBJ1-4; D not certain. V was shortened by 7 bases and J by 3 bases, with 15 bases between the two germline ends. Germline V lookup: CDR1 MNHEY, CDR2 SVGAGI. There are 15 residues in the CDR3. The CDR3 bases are TGTGCCAGCACCCGGGCGGGGTATTCTAATGAAAAACTGTTTTTT. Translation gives CASTRAGYSNEKLFF.

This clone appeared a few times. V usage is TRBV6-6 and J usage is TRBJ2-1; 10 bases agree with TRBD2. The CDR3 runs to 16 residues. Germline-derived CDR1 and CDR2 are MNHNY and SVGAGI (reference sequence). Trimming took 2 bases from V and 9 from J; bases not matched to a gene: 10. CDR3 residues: CASSYEILAGAGEQFF. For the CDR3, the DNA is TGTGCCAGCAGTTACGAAATCCTAGCGGGGGCGGGTGAGCAGTTCTTC.

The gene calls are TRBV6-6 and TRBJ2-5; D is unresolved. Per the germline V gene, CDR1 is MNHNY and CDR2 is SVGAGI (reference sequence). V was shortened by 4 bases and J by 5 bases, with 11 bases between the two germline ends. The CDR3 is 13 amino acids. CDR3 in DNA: TGTGCCAGCAGTTCTTTCGCAGGCGAGACCCAGTACTTC. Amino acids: CASSSFAGETQYF.

The CDR3 sequence: CASKGDSNQPQHF. The DNA of the CDR3 is TGTGCCAGCAAAGGGGATAGCAATCAGCCCCAGCATTTT. J is TRBJ1-5 and V is TRBV2; D perhaps matches TRBD1 (5 bases). Germline V gene data show CDR1 as SNHLY and CDR2 as FYNNEI. CDR3 length equals 13 residues. V was cut by 7 bases and J by 0 bases, with 7 bases left in between. The full variable domain, rest sourced from reference TRBV2 and TRBJ1-5, is EPEVTQTPSHQVTQMGQEVILRCVPISNHLYFYWYRQILGQKVEFLVSFYNNEISEKSEIFDDQFSVERPDGSNFTLKIRSTKLEDSAMYFCASKGDSNQPQHFGDGTRLSIL.

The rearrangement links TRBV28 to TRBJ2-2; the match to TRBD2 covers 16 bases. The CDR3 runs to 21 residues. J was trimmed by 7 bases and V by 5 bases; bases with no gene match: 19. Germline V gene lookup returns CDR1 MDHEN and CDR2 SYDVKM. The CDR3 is CASSSRPGLAGGQVKNGELFF. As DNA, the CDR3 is TGTGCCAGCAGTAGCCGTCCGGGACTAGCGGGGGGGCAGGTGAAAAACGGGGAGCTGTTTTTT.

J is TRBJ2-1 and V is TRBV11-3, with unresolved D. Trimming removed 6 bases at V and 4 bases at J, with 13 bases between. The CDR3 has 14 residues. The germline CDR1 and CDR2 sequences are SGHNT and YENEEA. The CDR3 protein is CASSPPGRYNEQFF. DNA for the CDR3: TGTGCCAGCAGTCCTCCCGGTCGGTACAATGAGCAGTTCTTC.

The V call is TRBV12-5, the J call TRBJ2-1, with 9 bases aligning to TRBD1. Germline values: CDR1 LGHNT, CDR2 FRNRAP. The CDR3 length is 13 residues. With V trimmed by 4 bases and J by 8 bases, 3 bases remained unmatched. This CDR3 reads CASGWDRVDEQFF. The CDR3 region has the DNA TGTGCTAGTGGTTGGGACAGGGTGGATGAGCAGTTCTTC. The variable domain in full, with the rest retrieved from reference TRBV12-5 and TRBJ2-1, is DARVTQTPRHKVTEMGQEVTMRCQPILGHNTVFWYRQTMMQGLELLAYFRNRAPLDDSGMPKDRFSAEMPDATLATLKIQPSEPRDSAVYFCASGWDRVDEQFFGPGTRLTVL.

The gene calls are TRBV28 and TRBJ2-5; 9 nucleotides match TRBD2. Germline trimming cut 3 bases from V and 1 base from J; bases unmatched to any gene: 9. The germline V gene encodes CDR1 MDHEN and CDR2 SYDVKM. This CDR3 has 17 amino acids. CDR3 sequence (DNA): TGTGCCAGCAGTTTGGGGCAACTGGGACTAGCCCAAGAGACCCAGTACTTC. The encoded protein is CASSLGQLGLAQETQYF.

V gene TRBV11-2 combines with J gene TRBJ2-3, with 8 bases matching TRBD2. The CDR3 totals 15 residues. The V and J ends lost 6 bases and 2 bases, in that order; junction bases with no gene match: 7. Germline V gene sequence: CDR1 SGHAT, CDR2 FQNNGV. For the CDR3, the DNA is TGTGCCAGCAGTCCAGCGGGGGTCCCCACAGATACGCAGTATTTT. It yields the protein CASSPAGVPTDTQYF.

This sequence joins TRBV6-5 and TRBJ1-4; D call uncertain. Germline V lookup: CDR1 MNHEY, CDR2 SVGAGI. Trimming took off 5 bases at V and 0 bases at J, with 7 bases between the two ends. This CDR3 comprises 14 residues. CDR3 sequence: CASSGSTTNEKLFF. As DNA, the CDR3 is TGTGCCAGCAGTGGGAGTACAACTAATGAAAAACTGTTTTTT.